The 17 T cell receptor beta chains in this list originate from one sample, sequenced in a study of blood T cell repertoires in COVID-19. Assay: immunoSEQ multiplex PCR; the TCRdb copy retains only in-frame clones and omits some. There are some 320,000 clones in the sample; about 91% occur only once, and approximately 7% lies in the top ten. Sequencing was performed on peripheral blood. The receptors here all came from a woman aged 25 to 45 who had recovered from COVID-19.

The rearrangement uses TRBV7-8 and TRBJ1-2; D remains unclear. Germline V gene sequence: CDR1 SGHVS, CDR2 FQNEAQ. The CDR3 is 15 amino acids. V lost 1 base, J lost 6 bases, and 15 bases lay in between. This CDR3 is CASSLVMRQKDGYTF. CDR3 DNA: TGTGCCAGCAGCTTAGTTATGCGACAAAAAGATGGCTACACCTTC.

The CDR3 loop reads CAISESQGRGGYTF. As DNA, the CDR3 is TGTGCCATCAGTGAGTCGCAGGGGAGAGGAGGCTACACCTTC. The chain is built from TRBV10-3 and TRBJ1-2; possibly TRBD1 for D (6 bases). The length of the CDR3 is 14 residues. Trimming shortened V by 0 bases and J by 8 bases, and 13 bases separated the two germline ends. The V gene's germline CDR1 is ENHRY and CDR2 SYGVKD.

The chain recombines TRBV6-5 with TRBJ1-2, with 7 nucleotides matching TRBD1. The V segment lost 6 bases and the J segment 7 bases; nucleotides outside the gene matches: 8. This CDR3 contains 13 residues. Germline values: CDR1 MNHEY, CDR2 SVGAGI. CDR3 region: CASRVTGLGGYTF. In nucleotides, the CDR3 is TGTGCCAGCAGAGTGACAGGGTTGGGTGGCTACACCTTC.

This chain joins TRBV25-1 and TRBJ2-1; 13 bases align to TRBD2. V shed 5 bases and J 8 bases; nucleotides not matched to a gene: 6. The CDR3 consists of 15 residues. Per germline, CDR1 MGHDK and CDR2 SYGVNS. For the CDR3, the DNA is TGTGCCAGCAGTTGGACTAGCGGGGGAAGCGATGAGCAGTTCTTC. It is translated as CASSWTSGGSDEQFF.

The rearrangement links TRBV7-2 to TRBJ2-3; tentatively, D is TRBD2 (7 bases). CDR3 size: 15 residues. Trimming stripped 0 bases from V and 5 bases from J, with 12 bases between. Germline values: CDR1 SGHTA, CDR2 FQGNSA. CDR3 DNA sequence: TGTGCCAGCAGCTTAGCGGGGGGGCCTGTAGATACGCAGTATTTT. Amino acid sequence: CASSLAGGPVDTQYF.

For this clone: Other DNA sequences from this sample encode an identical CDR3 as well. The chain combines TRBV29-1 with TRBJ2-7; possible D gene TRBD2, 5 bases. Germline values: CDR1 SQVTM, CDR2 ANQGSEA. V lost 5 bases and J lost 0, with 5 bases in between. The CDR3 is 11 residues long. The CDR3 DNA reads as TGCAGCGTTCGGGACTCCTACGAGCAGTACTTC. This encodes CSVRDSYEQYF.

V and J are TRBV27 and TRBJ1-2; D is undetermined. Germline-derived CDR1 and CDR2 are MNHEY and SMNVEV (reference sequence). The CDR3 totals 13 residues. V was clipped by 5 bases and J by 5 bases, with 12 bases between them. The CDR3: CASSGSAAYGYTF. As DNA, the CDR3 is TGTGCCAGCAGTGGTAGTGCGGCGTATGGCTACACCTTC.

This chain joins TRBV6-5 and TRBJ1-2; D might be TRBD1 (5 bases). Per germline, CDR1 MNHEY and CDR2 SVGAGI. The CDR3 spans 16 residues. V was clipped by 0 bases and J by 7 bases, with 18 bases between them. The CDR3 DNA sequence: TGTGCCAGCAGTTACTCTTTGGACAACCCCAGTGGTGGCTACACCTTC. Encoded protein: CASSYSLDNPSGGYTF.

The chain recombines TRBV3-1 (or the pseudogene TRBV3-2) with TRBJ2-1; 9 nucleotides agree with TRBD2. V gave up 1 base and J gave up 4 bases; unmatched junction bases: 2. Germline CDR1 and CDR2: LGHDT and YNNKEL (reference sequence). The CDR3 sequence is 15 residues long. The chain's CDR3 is CASSQGLAAYNEQFF. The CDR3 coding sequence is TGTGCCAGCAGCCAAGGACTAGCGGCTTACAATGAGCAGTTCTTC.

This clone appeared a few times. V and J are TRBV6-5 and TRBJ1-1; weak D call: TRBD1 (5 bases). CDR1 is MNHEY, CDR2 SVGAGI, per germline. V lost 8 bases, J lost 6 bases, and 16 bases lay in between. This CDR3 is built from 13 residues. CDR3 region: CASSKAGRAEAFF. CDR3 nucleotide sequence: TGTGCCAGCTCCAAAGCAGGGAGGGCTGAAGCTTTCTTT.

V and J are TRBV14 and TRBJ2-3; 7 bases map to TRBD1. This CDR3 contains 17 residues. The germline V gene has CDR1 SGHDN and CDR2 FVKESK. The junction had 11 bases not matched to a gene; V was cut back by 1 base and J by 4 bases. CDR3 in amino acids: CASSQGATGIRADTQYF. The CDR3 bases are TGTGCCAGCAGCCAAGGAGCGACAGGGATTAGGGCAGATACGCAGTATTTT.

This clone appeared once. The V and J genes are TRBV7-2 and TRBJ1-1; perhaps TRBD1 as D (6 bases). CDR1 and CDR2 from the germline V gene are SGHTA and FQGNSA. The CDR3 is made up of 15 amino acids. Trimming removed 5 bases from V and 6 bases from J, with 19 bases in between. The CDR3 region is CASSGTRWGRSEAFF. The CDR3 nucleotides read TGTGCCAGCAGCGGAACCCGTTGGGGGCGGTCTGAAGCTTTCTTT.

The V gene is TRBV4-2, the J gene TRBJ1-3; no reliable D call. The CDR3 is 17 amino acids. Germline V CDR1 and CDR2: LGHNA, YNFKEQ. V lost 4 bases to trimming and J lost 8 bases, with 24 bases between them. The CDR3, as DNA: TGTGCCAGCAGCCCCCTCAAGCACGGGGAGGTGGGGTACACCATATATTTT. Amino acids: CASSPLKHGEVGYTIYF.

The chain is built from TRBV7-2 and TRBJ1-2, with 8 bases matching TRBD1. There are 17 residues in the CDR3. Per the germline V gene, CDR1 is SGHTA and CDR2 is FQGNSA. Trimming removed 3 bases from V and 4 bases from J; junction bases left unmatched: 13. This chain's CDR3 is CASSLTTGDRITYGYTF. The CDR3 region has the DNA TGTGCCAGCAGCTTGACAACCGGGGACAGGATTACCTATGGCTACACCTTC. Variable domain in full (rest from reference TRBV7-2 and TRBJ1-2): GAGVSQSPSNKVTEKGKDVELRCDPISGHTALYWYRQSLGQGLEFLIYFQGNSAPDKSGLPSDRFSAERTGGSVSTLTIQRTQQEDSAVYLCASSLTTGDRITYGYTFGSGTRLTVV.

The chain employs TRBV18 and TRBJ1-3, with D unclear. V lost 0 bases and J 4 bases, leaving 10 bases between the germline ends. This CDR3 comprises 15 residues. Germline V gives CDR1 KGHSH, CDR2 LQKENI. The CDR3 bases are TGTGCCAGCTCACCACCGTCGGGTAGGGGAAACACCATATATTTT. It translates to CASSPPSGRGNTIYF.

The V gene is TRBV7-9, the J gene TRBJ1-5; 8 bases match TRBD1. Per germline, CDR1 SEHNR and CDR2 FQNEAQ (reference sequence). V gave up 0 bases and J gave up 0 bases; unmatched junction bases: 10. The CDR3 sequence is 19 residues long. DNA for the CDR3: TGTGCCAGCAGCTTAGCGCGACCAGGACAGGGCAATAGCAATCAGCCCCAGCATTTT. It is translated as CASSLARPGQGNSNQPQHF.

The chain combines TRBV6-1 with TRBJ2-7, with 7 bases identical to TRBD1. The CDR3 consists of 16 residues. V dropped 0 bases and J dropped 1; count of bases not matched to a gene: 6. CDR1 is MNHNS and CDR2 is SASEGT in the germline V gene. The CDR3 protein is CASSEADRAKSYEQYF. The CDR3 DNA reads TGTGCCAGCAGTGAAGCTGACAGGGCAAAATCCTACGAGCAGTACTTC.